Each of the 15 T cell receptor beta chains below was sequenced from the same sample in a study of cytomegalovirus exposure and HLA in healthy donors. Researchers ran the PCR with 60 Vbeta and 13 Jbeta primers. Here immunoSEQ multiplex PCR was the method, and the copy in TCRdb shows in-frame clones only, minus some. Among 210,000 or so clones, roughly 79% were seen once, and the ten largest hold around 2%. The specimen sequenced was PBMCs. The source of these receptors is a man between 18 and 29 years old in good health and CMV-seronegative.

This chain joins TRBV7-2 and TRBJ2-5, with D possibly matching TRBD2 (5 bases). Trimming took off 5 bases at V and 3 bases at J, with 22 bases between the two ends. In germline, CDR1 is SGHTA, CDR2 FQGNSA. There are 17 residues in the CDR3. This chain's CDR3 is CASSRFSSGLGEETQYF. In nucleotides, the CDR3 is TGTGCCAGCAGCCGATTCTCGAGCGGCTTGGGAGAAGAGACCCAGTACTTC.

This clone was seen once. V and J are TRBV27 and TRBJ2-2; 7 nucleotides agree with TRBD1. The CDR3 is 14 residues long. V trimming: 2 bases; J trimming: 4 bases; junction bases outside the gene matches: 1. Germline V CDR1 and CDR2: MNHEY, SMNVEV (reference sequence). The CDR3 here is CASSLAGGTGELFF. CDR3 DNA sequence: TGTGCCAGCAGTTTAGCAGGGGGCACCGGGGAGCTGTTTTTT.

For the CDR3, the DNA is TGTGCCAGCAGCCTAGGATACAGGGAAAAGACCCAGTACTTC. Translated: CASSLGYREKTQYF. This rearrangement joins TRBV7-8 to TRBJ2-5; perhaps TRBD1 as D (6 bases). This CDR3 has 14 residues. CDR1 is SGHVS, CDR2 FQNEAQ, per germline. V was clipped by 5 bases and J by 6 bases, with 16 bases between them.

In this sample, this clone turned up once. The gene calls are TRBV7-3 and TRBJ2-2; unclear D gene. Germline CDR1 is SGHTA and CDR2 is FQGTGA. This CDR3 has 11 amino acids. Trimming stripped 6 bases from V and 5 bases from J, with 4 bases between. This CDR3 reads CASSQTGELFF. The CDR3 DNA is TGTGCCAGCAGTCAGACCGGGGAGCTGTTTTTT.

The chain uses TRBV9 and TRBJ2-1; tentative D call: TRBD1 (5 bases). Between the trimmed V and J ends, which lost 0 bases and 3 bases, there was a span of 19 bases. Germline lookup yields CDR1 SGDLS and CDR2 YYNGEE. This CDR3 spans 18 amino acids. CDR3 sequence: CASSVAAPRQGVYNEQFF. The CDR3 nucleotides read TGTGCCAGCAGCGTAGCAGCTCCCCGACAAGGGGTCTACAATGAGCAGTTCTTC.

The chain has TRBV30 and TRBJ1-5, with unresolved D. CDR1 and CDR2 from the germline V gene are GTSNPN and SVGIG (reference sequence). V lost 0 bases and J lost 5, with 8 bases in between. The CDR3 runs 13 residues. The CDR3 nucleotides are TGTGCCTGGAGTGTACGGGGTGATCAGCCCCAGCATTTT. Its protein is CAWSVRGDQPQHF.

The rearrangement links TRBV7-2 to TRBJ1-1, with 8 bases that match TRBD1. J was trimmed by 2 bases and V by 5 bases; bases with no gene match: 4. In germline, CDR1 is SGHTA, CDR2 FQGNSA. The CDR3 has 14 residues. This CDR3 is CASSPGQANTEAFF. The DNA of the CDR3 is TGTGCCAGCAGCCCGGGACAGGCCAACACTGAAGCTTTCTTT.

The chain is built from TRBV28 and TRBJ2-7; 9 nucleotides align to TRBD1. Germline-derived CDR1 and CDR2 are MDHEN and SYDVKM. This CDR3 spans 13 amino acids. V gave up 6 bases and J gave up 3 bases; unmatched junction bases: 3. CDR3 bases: TGTGCCAGCAGCCAGACAGGGGGCTACGAGCAGTACTTC. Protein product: CASSQTGGYEQYF.

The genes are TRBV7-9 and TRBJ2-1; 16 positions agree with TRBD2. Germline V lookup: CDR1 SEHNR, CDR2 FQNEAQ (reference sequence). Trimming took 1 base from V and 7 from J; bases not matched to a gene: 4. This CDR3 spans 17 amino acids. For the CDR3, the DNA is TGTGCCAGCAGCTTAGGGGGACTAGCGGGGGGGCGTAATGAGCAGTTCTTC. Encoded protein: CASSLGGLAGGRNEQFF.

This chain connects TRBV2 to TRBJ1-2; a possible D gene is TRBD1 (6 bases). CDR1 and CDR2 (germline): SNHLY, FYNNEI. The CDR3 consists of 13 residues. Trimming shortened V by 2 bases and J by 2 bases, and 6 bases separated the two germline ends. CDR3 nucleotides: TGTGCCAGCAGTGAACAGGGGAACTATGGCTACACCTTC. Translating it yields CASSEQGNYGYTF. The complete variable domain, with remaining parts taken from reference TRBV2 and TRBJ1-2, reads EPEVTQTPSHQVTQMGQEVILRCVPISNHLYFYWYRQILGQKVEFLVSFYNNEISEKSEIFDDQFSVERPDGSNFTLKIRSTKLEDSAMYFCASSEQGNYGYTFGSGTRLTVV.

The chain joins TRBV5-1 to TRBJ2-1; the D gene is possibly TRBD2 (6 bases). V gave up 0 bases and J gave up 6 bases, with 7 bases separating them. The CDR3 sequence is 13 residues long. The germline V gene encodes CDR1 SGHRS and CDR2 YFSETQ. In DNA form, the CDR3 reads TGCGCCAGCAGCTTGGTGGAGGGCAATGAGCAGTTCTTC. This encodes CASSLVEGNEQFF.

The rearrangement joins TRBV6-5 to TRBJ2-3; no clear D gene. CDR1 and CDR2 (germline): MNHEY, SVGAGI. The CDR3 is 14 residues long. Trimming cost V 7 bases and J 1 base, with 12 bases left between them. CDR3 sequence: CASTSRSRTDTQYF. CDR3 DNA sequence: TGTGCCAGCACCTCTAGGAGCCGCACAGATACGCAGTATTTT.

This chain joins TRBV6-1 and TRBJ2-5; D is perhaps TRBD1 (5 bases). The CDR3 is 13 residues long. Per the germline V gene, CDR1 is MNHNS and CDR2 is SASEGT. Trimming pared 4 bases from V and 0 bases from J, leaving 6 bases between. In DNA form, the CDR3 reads TGTGCCAGCAGTGTCAGGGACCAAGAGACCCAGTACTTC. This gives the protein CASSVRDQETQYF.

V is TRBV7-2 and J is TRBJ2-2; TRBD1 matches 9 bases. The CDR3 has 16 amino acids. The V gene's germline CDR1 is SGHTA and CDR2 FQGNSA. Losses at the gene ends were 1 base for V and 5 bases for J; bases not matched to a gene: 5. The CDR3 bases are TGTGCCAGCAGCTTAGGTGGGGGACAGGGAACCGGGGAGCTGTTTTTT. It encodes CASSLGGGQGTGELFF.

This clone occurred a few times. The CDR3 DNA reads TGCGCCAGCAGCCAATCAGGGGCAGAAACAACTGAAGCTTTCTTT. It is translated as CASSQSGAETTEAFF. The V and J genes are TRBV4-3 and TRBJ1-1; tentatively, D is TRBD1 (6 bases). Trimming removed 2 bases from V and 5 bases from J, with 15 bases in between. The CDR3 has 15 residues. The V gene's germline CDR1 is LGHNA and CDR2 YSLEER.